These T cell receptor beta chains were read from a single sample in a study of cytomegalovirus exposure and HLA in healthy donors. The data were produced by immunoSEQ multiplex PCR, yet TCRdb's version contains in-frame clones alone and is incomplete. The sample has about 140,000 clones, about 66% seen once. The sequenced sample consisted of PBMCs. These receptor sequences come from a male donor in good health and CMV-seronegative. Each CDR3 is given with its conserved first and last residue.

CDR3aa: CSVDGTGTGELFF; j_gene: TRBJ2-2; v_gene: TRBV29-1
CDR3aa: CASSFSGGSTDTQYF; j_gene: TRBJ2-3; v_gene: TRBV5-1
CDR3aa: CATSRENSGGIDTQYF; j_gene: TRBJ2-3; v_gene: TRBV15
CDR3aa: CASSSSTVGEQYF; j_gene: TRBJ2-7; v_gene: TRBV7-9
CDR3aa: CASSSEQLPLHF; j_gene: TRBJ1-6; v_gene: TRBV11-2
CDR3aa: CASSVDGGWGNEQFF; j_gene: TRBJ2-1; v_gene: TRBV9
CDR3aa: CASSRTTGSYEQYF; j_gene: TRBJ2-7; v_gene: TRBV6-5
CDR3aa: CASSASARGNEQFF; j_gene: TRBJ2-1; v_gene: TRBV6-1
CDR3aa: CASSFLSGVVSDTQYF; j_gene: TRBJ2-3; v_gene: TRBV5-1
CDR3aa: CASSTGQSNEQFF; j_gene: TRBJ2-1; v_gene: TRBV10-1
CDR3aa: CASSTTPGNTIYF; j_gene: TRBJ1-3; v_gene: TRBV6-5
CDR3aa: CASSLATDYGYTF; j_gene: TRBJ1-2; v_gene: TRBV5-1
CDR3aa: CASSQKQGFQPQHF; j_gene: TRBJ1-5; v_gene: TRBV4-1
CDR3aa: CASSTGTSGSTDTQYF; j_gene: TRBJ2-3; v_gene: TRBV5-4
CDR3aa: CASIRDRGRYEQYF; j_gene: TRBJ2-7; v_gene: TRBV2
CDR3aa: CASSEKAGVADTQYF; j_gene: TRBJ2-3; v_gene: TRBV7-3
CDR3aa: CASSKGVTKMNTEAFF; j_gene: TRBJ1-1; v_gene: TRBV21-1
CDR3aa: CASSVGDRLNQPQHF; j_gene: TRBJ1-5; v_gene: TRBV9
CDR3aa: CASSLLAGGLYEQYF; j_gene: .; v_gene: TRBV7-2
CDR3aa: CASSLRGTEAFF; j_gene: TRBJ1-1; v_gene: TRBV5-6
CDR3aa: CASSPDRGGNTIYF; j_gene: TRBJ1-3; v_gene: TRBV6-5
CDR3aa: CASTQGDNEKLFF; j_gene: TRBJ1-4; v_gene: TRBV2
CDR3aa: CASSLGGRDGGYTF; j_gene: TRBJ1-2; v_gene: TRBV7-9
CDR3aa: CASSSRDSGNYGYTF; j_gene: TRBJ1-2; v_gene: TRBV27
CDR3aa: CASSRTGGPPQHF; j_gene: TRBJ1-5; v_gene: TRBV6-1
CDR3aa: CASSKDTYEQYF; j_gene: TRBJ2-7; v_gene: TRBV11-3
CDR3aa: CASSRQRGDSYEQYF; j_gene: TRBJ2-7; v_gene: TRBV12-1
CDR3aa: CASSLLAGYNEQFF; j_gene: TRBJ2-1; v_gene: TRBV7-3
CDR3aa: CASRLVGFGWALRPYNEQFF; j_gene: TRBJ2-1; v_gene: TRBV12-2
CDR3aa: CASRQGTGGTEAFF; j_gene: TRBJ1-1; v_gene: TRBV6-1
CDR3aa: CASSPQGRAYEQYF; j_gene: TRBJ2-7; v_gene: TRBV7-6
CDR3aa: CASSTHRGPRNTEAFF; j_gene: TRBJ1-1; v_gene: TRBV5-1
CDR3aa: CASRSGRNYGYTF; j_gene: TRBJ1-2; v_gene: TRBV7-9
CDR3aa: CASSQGSSRSQETQYF; j_gene: TRBJ2-5; v_gene: TRBV4-3
CDR3aa: CASRPGGGGTEAFF; j_gene: TRBJ1-1; v_gene: TRBV10-2
CDR3aa: CASSPNSQAYEQYF; j_gene: TRBJ2-7; v_gene: TRBV18